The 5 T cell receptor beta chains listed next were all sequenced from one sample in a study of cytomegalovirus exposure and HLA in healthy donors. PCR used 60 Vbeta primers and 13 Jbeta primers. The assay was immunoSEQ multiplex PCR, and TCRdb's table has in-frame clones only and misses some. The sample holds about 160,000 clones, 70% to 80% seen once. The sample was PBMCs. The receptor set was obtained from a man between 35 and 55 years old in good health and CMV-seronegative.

This CDR3 reads CASSLGLSNEQFF. CDR3 DNA sequence: TGCGCCAGCAGCCTGGGACTATCCAATGAGCAGTTCTTC. The V and J genes are TRBV4-1 and TRBJ2-1; TRBD2 matches at 7 bases. The CDR3 covers 13 residues. The V gene end was trimmed by 4 bases and the J gene end by 6 bases; junction bases not matched to a gene: 3. The germline gives CDR1 MGHRA, CDR2 YSYEKL.

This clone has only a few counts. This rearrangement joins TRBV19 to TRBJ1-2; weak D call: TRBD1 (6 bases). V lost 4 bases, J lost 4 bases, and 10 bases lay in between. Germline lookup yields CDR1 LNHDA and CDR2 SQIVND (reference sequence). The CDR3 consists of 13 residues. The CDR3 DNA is TGTGCCAGTAGTACAACAGGGCTCTATGGCTACACCTTC. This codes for CASSTTGLYGYTF.

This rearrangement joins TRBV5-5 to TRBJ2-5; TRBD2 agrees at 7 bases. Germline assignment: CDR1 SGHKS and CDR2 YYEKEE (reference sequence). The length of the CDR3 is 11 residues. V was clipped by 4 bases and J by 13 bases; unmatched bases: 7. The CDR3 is CASSRSGETYF. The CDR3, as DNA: TGTGCCAGCAGCCGAAGCGGGGAGACGTACTTC.

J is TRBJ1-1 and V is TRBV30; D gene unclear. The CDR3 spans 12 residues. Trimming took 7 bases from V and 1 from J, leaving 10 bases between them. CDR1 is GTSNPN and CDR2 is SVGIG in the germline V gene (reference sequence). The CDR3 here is CASLLRNTEAFF. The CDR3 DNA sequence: TGTGCCTCCCTATTACGGAACACTGAAGCTTTCTTT.

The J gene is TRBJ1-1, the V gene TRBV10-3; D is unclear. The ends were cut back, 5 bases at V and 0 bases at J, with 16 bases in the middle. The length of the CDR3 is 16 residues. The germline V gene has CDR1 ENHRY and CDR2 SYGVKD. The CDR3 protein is CAISRGDGFMNTEAFF. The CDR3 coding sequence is TGTGCCATCAGTCGAGGAGACGGCTTCATGAACACTGAAGCTTTCTTT.